This TCR beta chain was obtained from a study of cytomegalovirus exposure and HLA in healthy donors. About the research overall: Of the donors genotyped, about 410 in all, 80% to 85% fell in the Caucasian-associated ancestry cluster. Findings and caveats of the study: In a later analysis, productive TCRs from donors in an Asian-associated ancestry cluster reportedly carried fewer N-insertions than the cohort mean. Reports described diagnosis of cytomegalovirus status by the classifier as highly specific and sensitive.

Use of 60 Vbeta and 13 Jbeta primers characterized the PCR. Repertoires were generated with immunoSEQ multiplex PCR, while TCRdb's copy carries only in-frame clones and drops some. The table has 150,000 to 200,000 clones, 87% seen once. A note on this clone: The antigen remains undetermined.

J was trimmed by 6 bases and V by 11 bases; bases with no gene match: 7. There are 12 residues in the CDR3. Per the germline V gene, CDR1 is SGHAT and CDR2 is FQNNGV. The TCR was taken from a boy between 2 and 10 years old in good health and CMV-seronegative. Sequencing was carried out using PBMCs. The rearrangement joins TRBV11-2 to TRBJ1-3; TRBD1 matches at 7 bases. This chain's CDR3 is CAGRGQTNTIYF. For the CDR3, the DNA is TGTGCCGGACGGGGACAGACAAACACCATATATTTT.